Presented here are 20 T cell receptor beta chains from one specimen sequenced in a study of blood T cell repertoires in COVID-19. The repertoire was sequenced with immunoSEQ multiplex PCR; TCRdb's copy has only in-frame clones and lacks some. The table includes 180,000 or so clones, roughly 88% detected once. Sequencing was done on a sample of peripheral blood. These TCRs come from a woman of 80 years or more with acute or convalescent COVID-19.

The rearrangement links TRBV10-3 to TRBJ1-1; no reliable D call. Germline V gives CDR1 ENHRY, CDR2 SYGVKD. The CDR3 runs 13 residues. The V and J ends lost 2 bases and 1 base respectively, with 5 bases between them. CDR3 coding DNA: TGTGCCATCAGTGAGGCAGGGAACACTGAAGCTTTCTTT. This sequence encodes CAISEAGNTEAFF.

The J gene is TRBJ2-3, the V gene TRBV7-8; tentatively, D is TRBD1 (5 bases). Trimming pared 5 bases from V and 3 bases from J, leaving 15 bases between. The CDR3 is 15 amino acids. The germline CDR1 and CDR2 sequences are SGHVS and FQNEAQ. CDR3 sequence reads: CASSLESGRTDTQYF. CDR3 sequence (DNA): TGTGCCAGCAGCCTAGAGTCAGGGCGTACAGATACGCAGTATTTT.

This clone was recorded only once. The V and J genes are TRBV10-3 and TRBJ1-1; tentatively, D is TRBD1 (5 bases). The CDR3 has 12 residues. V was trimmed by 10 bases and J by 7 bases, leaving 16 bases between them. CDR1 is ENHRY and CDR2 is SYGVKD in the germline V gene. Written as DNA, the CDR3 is TGTGCCACGGGGGACTTAGACGGTGAAGCTTTCTTT. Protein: CATGDLDGEAFF.

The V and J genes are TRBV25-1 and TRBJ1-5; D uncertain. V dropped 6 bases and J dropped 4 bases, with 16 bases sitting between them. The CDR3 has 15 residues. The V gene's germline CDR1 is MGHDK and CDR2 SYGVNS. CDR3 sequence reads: CASSAPGGWNQPQHF. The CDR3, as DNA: TGTGCCAGCAGCGCTCCAGGAGGATGGAATCAGCCCCAGCATTTT.

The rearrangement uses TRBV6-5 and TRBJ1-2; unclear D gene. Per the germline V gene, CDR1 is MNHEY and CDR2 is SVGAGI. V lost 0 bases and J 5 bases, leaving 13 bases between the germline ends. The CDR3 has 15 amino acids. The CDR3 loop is CASSYSMARTYGYTF. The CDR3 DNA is TGTGCCAGCAGTTACTCGATGGCCCGGACTTATGGCTACACCTTC.

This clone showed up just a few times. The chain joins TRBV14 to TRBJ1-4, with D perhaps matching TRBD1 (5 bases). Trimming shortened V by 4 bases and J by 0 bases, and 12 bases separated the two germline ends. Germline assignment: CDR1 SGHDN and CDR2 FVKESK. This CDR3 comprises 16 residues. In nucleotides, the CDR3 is TGTGCCAGCAGCCTTAATCGACAGTCAACTAATGAAAAACTGTTTTTT. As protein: CASSLNRQSTNEKLFF.

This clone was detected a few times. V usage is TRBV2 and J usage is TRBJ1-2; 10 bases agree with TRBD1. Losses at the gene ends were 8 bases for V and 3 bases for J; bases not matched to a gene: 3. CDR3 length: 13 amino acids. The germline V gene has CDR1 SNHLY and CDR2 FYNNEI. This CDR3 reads CASRTGGDYGYTF. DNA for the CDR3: TGTGCCAGCCGGACAGGGGGTGACTATGGCTACACCTTC.

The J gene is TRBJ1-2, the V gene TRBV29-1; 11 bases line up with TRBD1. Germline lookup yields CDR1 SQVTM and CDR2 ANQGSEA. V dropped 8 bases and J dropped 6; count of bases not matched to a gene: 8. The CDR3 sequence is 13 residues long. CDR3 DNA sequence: TGCAGCTCTGGACAGGGGGCGCGGGATGGCTACACCTTC. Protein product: CSSGQGARDGYTF. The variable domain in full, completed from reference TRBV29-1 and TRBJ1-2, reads SAVISQKPSRDICQRGTSLTIQCQVDSQVTMMFWYRQQPGQSLTLIATANQGSEATYESGFVIDKFPISRPNLTFSTLTVSNMSPEDSSIYLCSSGQGARDGYTFGSGTRLTVV.

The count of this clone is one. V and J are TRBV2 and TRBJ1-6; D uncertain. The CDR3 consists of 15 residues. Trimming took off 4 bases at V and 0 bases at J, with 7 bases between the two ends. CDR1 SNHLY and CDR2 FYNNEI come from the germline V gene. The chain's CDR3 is CASSALSSYNSPLHF. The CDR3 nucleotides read TGTGCCAGCAGTGCCCTAAGCTCCTATAATTCACCCCTCCACTTT.

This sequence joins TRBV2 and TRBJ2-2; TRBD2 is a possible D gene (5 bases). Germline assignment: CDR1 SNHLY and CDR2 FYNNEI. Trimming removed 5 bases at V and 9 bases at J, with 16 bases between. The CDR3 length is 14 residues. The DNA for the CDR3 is TGTGCCAGCAGTCCCGACCGAGGGAACCGGGAGCTGTTTTTT. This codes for CASSPDRGNRELFF.

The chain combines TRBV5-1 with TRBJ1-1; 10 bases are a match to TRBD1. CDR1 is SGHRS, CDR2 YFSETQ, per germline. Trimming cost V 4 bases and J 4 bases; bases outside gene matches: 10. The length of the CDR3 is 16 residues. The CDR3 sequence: CASSLGTGVLGTEAFF. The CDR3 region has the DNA TGCGCCAGCAGCCTCGGGACAGGGGTTTTAGGCACTGAAGCTTTCTTT. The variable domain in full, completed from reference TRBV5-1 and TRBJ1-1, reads KAGVTQTPRYLIKTRGQQVTLSCSPISGHRSVSWYQQTPGQGLQFLFEYFSETQRNKGNFPGRFSGRQFSNSRSEMNVSTLELGDSALYLCASSLGTGVLGTEAFFGQGTRLTVV.

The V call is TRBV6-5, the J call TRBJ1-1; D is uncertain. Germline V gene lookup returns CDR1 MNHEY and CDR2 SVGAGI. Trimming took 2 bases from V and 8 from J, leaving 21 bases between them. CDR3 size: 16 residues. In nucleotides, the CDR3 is TGTGCCAGCAGTTACATATCGGCAGAACGGACTGGAGAAGCTTTCTTT. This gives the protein CASSYISAERTGEAFF.

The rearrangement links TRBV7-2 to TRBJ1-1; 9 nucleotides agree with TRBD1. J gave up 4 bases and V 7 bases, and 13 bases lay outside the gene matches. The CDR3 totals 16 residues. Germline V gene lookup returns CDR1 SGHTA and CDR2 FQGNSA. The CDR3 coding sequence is TGTGCCAGCATTCCGGGACAGGGAGGTCCGGGCACTGAAGCTTTCTTT. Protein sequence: CASIPGQGGPGTEAFF.

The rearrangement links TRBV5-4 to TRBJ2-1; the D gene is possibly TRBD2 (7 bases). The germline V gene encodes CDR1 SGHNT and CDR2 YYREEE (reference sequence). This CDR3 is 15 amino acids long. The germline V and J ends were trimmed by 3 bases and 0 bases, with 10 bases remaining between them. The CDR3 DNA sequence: TGTGCCAGCAGCTCTGGGGGGGCCTCCTACAATGAGCAGTTCTTC. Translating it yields CASSSGGASYNEQFF. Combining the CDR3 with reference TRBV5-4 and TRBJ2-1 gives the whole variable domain ETGVTQSPTHLIKTRGQQVTLRCSSQSGHNTVSWYQQALGQGPQFIFQYYREEENGRGNFPPRFSGLQFPNYSSELNVNALELDDSALYLCASSSGGASYNEQFFGPGTRLTVL.

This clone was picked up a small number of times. The CDR3 DNA is TGTGCCAGCTCACCCCCTGCAGGCTACGAGCAGTACTTC. Its translation: CASSPPAGYEQYF. V is TRBV18 and J is TRBJ2-7; D ambiguous. The germline gives CDR1 KGHSH, CDR2 LQKENI. This CDR3 has 13 residues. The ends were cut back, 3 bases at V and 3 bases at J, with 9 bases in the middle.

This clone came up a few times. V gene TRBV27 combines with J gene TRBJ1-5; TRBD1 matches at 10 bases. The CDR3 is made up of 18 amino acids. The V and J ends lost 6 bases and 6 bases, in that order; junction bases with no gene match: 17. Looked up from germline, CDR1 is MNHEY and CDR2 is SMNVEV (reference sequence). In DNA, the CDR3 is TGTGCCAGCAGCCAAAAGGCCGGGACAGGGGATTGGAGTCAGCCCCAGCATTTT. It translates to CASSQKAGTGDWSQPQHF.

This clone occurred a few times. CDR3 residues: CAWSVRETGELFF. CDR3 in DNA: TGTGCCTGGAGTGTACGGGAGACCGGGGAGCTGTTTTTT. The chain carries TRBV30 and TRBJ2-2; TRBD2 might be the D (6 bases). CDR3 size: 13 residues. The ends were cut back, 0 bases at V and 5 bases at J, with 7 bases in the middle. CDR1 and CDR2 from the germline V gene are GTSNPN and SVGIG (reference sequence).

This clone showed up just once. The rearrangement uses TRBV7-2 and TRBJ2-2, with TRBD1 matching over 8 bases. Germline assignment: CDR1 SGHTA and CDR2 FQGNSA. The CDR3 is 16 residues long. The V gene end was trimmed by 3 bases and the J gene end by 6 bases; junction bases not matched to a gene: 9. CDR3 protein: CASSFRTGHGAGELFF. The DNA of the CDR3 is TGTGCCAGCAGCTTCCGGACAGGGCACGGCGCCGGGGAGCTGTTTTTT.

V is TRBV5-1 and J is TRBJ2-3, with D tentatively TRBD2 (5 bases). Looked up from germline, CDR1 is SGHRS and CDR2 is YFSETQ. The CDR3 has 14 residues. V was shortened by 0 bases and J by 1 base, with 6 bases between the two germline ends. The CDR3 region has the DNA TGCGCCAGCAGCTTGGGGACTGGCACAGATACGCAGTATTTT. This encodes CASSLGTGTDTQYF.

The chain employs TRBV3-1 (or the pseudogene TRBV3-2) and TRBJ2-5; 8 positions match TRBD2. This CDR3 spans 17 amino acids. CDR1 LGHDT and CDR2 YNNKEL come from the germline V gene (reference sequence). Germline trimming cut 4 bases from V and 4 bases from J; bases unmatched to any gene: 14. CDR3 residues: CASSRGAGGLWGETQYF. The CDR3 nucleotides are TGTGCCAGCAGCCGTGGTGCGGGGGGCCTCTGGGGAGAGACCCAGTACTTC.